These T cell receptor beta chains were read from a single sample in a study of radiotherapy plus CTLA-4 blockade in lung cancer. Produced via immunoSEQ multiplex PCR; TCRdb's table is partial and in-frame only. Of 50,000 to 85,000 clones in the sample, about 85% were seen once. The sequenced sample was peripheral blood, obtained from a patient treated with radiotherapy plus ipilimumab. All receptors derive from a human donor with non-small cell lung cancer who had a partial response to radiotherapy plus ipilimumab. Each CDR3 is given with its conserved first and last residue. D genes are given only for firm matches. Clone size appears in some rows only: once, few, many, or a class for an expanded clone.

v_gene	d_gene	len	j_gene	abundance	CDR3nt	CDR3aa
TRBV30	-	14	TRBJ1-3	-	TGTGCCTGGAGTGGCACTCACTCTGGAAACACCATATATTTT	CAWSGTHSGNTIYF
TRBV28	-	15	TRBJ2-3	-	TGTGCCAGCAGTGCGACAGGAACTAGCACAGATACGCAGTATTTT	CASSATGTSTDTQYF
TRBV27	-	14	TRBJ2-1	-	TGTGCCAGCAGACCGAGGAGCTCCTACAATGAGCAGTTCTTC	CASRPRSSYNEQFF
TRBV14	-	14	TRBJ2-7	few	TGTGCCAGCAGCCATCGCAGGGTGGCCTACGAGCAGTACTTC	CASSHRRVAYEQYF
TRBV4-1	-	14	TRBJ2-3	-	TGCGCCAGCAGCCAGACACTCAGAGCCGATACGCAGTATTTT	CASSQTLRADTQYF
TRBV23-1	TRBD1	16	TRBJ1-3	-	TGCGCCAGCAGTCAAATAGACAGGGGGATTGCAAACACCATATATTTT	CASSQIDRGIANTIYF
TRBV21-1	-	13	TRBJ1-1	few	TGTGCCAGCAGAGGGACGTGGGGGCCTGAAGCTTTCTTT	CASRGTWGPEAFF
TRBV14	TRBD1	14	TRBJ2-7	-	TGTGCCAGCAGCCGGACAGGGGAATTCTACGAGCAGTACTTC	CASSRTGEFYEQYF
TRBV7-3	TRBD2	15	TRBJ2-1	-	TGTGCCAGCAGCCCCACCACCGGGACTAGTGACGAGCAGTTCTTC	CASSPTTGTSDEQFF
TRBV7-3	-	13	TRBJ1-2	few	TGTGCCAGCAGCCAAGGACAAAACTATGGCTACACCTTC	CASSQGQNYGYTF
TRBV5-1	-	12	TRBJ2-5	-	TGCGCCAGCAGCAGCGATCGGGGGACCCAGTACTTC	CASSSDRGTQYF
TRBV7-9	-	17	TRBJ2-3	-	TGTGCCAGCAGCTTAGGTGCCACGGGACGGGGACTTTTCGCGCAGTATTTT	CASSLGATGRGLFAQYF
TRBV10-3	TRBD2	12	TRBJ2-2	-	TGTGCCCACGGGGGGGGCACCGGGGAGCTGTTTTTT	CAHGGGTGELFF
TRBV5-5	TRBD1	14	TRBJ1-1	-	TGTGCCAGCAGTCGAGGACAGGCTAACACTGAAGCTTTCTTT	CASSRGQANTEAFF
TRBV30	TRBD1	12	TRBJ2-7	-	TGTGCCTGGAGTGATCGGACAGGGGGAAAGTACTTC	CAWSDRTGGKYF